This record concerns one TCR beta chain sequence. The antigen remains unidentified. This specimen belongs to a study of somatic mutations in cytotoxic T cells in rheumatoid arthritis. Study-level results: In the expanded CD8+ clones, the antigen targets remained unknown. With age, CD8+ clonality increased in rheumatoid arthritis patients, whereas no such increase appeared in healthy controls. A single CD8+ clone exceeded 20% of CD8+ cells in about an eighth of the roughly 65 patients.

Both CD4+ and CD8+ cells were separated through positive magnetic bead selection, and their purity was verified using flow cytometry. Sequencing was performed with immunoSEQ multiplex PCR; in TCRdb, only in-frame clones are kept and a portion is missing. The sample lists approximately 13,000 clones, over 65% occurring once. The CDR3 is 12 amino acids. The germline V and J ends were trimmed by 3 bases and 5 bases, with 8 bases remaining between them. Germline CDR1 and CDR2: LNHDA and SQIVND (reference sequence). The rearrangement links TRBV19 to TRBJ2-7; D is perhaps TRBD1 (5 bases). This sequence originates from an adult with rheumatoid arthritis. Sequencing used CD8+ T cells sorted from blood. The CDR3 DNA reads TGTGCCAGTAGTATGGGCAGGGACGAGCAGTACTTC. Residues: CASSMGRDEQYF.